The sequence of this T cell receptor beta chain was determined in a study of cytomegalovirus exposure and HLA in healthy donors. The overall study: The approximately 110 validation repertoires and the approximately 670 first-cohort repertoires shared a platform, a later analysis reported. Findings and limits, study-wide: Many donors carried some public TCRs, although rarity characterized most TCR sequences.

Measured with immunoSEQ multiplex PCR; TCRdb has only the in-frame clones, and not every one. The sample records about 360,000 clones, just over 85% being singletons. In the case of this clone: As yet, its antigen is unknown.

Trimming took off 6 bases at V and 1 base at J, with 12 bases between the two ends. This CDR3 spans 14 amino acids. Germline CDR1 and CDR2: MNHNS and SASEGT. The specimen sequenced was PBMCs. The receptor's source is a woman aged 18-30 years in good health and CMV-seronegative. The chain links TRBV6-1 to TRBJ1-1; TRBD1 might be the D (6 bases). In nucleotides, the CDR3 is TGTGCCAGCAGCCACAGGGATGGGAACACTGAAGCTTTCTTT. Translated: CASSHRDGNTEAFF.